The clone carrying this T cell receptor beta chain has a handful of counts. Its specificity is unknown. TCRdb's table, derived via immunoSEQ multiplex PCR, lists solely in-frame clones and lacks some. Of 15,000 to 20,000 clones detected, less than 85% appear once; the ten largest clones hold 25% to 30%. This specimen belongs to a study of T cells after posttransplantation cyclophosphamide. Sampled 1 year posttransplant, controls received myeloablative marrow transplants, methotrexate and a calcineurin inhibitor. Overall study results and limits: TRB clonality was highly associated with recipient CMV seropositivity and reactivation. Skin or GI-infiltrating T cells shared few TRB sequences with blood. Donor CD8+ memory clones often dominated recipient blood repertoires at later times.

The CDR3 spans 16 residues. This clonotype was obtained from a female patient between 18 and 35 years old who received an allogeneic stem cell transplant from an unrelated donor, was CMV-positive, and had acute and chronic GVHD. Some T cells here may be from the graft donor. Sequenced material: PBMCs, taken after allogeneic stem cell transplant with calcineurin inhibitor and methotrexate. This chain joins TRBV21-1 and TRBJ1-5; the table's D call, TRBD1, was not checked against the DNA. TRBV21-1 is given as a pseudogene. The DNA for the CDR3 is TGTGCCAGCAGCAAAGCGGACAGGGTAAGGGATCAGCCCCAGCATTTT. Translating gives CASSKADRVRDQPQHF.